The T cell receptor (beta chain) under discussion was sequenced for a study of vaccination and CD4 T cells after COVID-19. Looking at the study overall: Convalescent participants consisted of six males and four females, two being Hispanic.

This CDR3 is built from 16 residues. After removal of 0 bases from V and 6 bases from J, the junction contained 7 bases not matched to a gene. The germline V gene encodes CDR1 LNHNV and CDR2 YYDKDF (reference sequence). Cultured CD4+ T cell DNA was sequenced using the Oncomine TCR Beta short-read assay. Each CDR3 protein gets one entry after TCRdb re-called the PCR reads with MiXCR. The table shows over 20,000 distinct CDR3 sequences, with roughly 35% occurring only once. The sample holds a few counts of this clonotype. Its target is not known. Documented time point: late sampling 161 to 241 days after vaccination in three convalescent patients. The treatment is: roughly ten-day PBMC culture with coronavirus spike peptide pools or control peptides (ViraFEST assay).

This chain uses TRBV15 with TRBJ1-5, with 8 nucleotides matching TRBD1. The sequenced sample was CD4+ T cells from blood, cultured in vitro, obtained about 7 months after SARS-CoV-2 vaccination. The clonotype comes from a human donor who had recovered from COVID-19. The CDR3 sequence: CATSRDPGQGGQPQHF. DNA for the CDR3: TGTGCCACCAGCAGAGATCCAGGACAGGGAGGTCAGCCCCAGCATTTT.